This is a list of T cell receptor beta chains from one sample in a study of blood T cell repertoires in COVID-19. Generated by immunoSEQ multiplex PCR, the TCRdb table keeps only in-frame clones and is missing some. The data contain over 200,000 clones, more than 80% of them singletons. Sequenced material: PBMCs or T cells enriched from blood (not recorded which). All receptors derive from a man aged 25-40 years who had recovered from COVID-19. Each CDR3 is given with its conserved first and last residue. D genes are given only for firm matches.

TRBJ2-3,TRBD2,TRBV4-1,CASSPVAGGPFSDTQYF,TGCGCCAGCAGCCCTGTAGCGGGAGGGCCTTTTTCAGATACGCAGTATTTT
TRBJ1-1,-,TRBV18,CASSPAGETEAFF,TGTGCCAGCTCACCCGCAGGGGAAACTGAAGCTTTCTTT
TRBJ2-5,TRBD2,TRBV11-2,CASSLEGTREETQYF,TGTGCCAGCAGCTTAGAGGGGACTAGAGAAGAGACCCAGTACTTC
TRBJ2-2,-,TRBV2,CASSEWSSTGELFF,TGTGCCAGCAGTGAATGGTCTAGCACCGGGGAGCTGTTTTTT
TRBJ2-2,-,TRBV11-2,CASSLGSGAGELFF,TGTGCCAGCAGCTTGGGGAGCGGAGCCGGGGAGCTGTTTTTT
TRBJ2-1,TRBD2,TRBV10-3,CAIRPSGGFGEQFF,TGTGCCATCAGACCTAGCGGGGGGTTTGGGGAGCAGTTCTTC
TRBJ2-5,-,TRBV11-2,CASSLDSTAAETQYF,TGTGCCAGCAGCTTGGACAGTACAGCGGCGGAGACCCAGTACTTC
TRBJ2-1,TRBD1,TRBV10-2,CASGTGGNNEQFF,TGCGCCAGCGGGACAGGGGGTAACAATGAGCAGTTCTTC
TRBJ1-2,-,TRBV3-1/TRBV3-2,CASSPRTPYGYTF,TGTGCCAGCAGCCCGCGGACACCTTATGGCTACACCTTC
TRBJ2-7,-,TRBV27,CASSLRPALDEQYF,TGTGCCAGCAGTTTACGCCCCGCACTAGACGAGCAGTACTTC
TRBJ2-2,-,TRBV5-1,CASSLGRGTGELFF,TGCGCCAGCAGCTTGGGAAGGGGCACCGGGGAGCTGTTTTTT
TRBJ1-2,TRBD1,TRBV18,CASSPQTGDGYTF,TGTGCCAGCTCACCTCAGACAGGGGATGGCTACACCTTC
TRBJ2-2,TRBD2,TRBV9,CASSVATSGNTGELFF,TGTGCCAGCAGCGTTGCCACTAGCGGGAACACCGGGGAGCTGTTTTTT
TRBJ1-2,-,TRBV5-4,CASSLETGAYGYTF,TGTGCCAGCAGCTTGGAAACCGGTGCCTATGGCTACACCTTC
TRBJ1-4,TRBD1,TRBV30,CAWTRQGVEKLFF,TGTGCCTGGACAAGACAGGGAGTGGAAAAACTGTTTTTT
TRBJ2-2,-,TRBV6-1,CASSDRLAGELFF,TGTGCCAGCAGTGACCGACTAGCCGGGGAGCTGTTTTTT
TRBJ1-2,-,TRBV5-1,CASSAEPYGYTF,TGCGCCAGCAGCGCGGAGCCGTATGGCTACACCTTC
TRBJ1-4,TRBD1,TRBV18,CASSPEDRRNEKLFF,TGTGCCAGCTCACCGGAGGACAGGAGAAATGAAAAACTGTTTTTT